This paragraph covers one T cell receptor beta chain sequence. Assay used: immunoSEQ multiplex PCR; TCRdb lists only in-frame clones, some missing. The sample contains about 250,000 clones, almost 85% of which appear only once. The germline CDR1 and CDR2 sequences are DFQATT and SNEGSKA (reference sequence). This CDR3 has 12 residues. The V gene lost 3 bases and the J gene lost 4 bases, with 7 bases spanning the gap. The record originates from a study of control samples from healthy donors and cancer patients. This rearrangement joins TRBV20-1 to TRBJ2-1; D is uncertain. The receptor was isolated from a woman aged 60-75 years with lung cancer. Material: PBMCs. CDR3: CSASYQYNEQFF. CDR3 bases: TGCAGTGCTAGTTACCAGTACAATGAGCAGTTCTTC.